The present entry profiles one T cell receptor beta chain with its context. Its antigen remains unidentified. The assay was immunoSEQ multiplex PCR, and TCRdb's table has in-frame clones only and misses some. This sample carries around 33,000 clones, 85% to 90% of them seen once, and the ten largest clones take less than 8%. This specimen comes from a study of lymphopenia after photon versus proton radiotherapy. Study outcomes and limitations: Larger post-nadir TCR diversity loss correlated inversely with survival in deceased patients. Authors raise, but do not show, better survival with proton therapy. Under photons, naive T cells and diversity fell while effector/memory populations rose. Oligoclonal CD8+ Temra expansion after nadir drove photon patients' diversity drop.

The junction had 9 bases not matched to a gene; V was cut back by 1 base and J by 1 base. This CDR3 is built from 17 residues. The germline gives CDR1 SGHTA, CDR2 FQGNSA. The chain employs TRBV7-2 and TRBJ2-5; 7 bases line up with TRBD2. This clonotype originated in a woman aged 70-85 years with pancreatic cancer. Some clones in this sample may be carry-over from other donors' samples. This sample comprised peripheral blood, obtained from a patient treated with proton-based radiotherapy. CDR3 nucleotides: TGTGCCAGCAGCTTAGTCTTGGGGATAGCGGGCCAAGAGACCCAGTACTTC. Translated: CASSLVLGIAGQETQYF.